These T cell receptor beta chains were read from a single sample in a study of blood T cell repertoires in COVID-19. Method: immunoSEQ multiplex PCR; TCRdb's copy keeps in-frame clones and lacks some. The sample contains 150,000 to 200,000 clones, about four fifths of which appear only once. Sequencing was carried out using peripheral blood. These TCRs come from a man aged 55-75 years with active or convalescent COVID-19. CDR3s include the opening cysteine and the closing phenylalanine or tryptophan. The D gene is left open where the match is weak. Clone size, where shown, is once, few, many, or a class for clones that have expanded.

CDR3aa	CDR3nt	d_gene	v_gene	j_gene	abundance
CASSFPPGTGDAEAFF	TGTGCCAGCAGCTTTCCCCCCGGGACAGGGGACGCTGAAGCTTTCTTT	TRBD1	TRBV7-2	TRBJ1-1	-
CASSLRQGARPDTQYF	TGTGCCAGCAGCCTTAGACAGGGGGCGCGCCCAGATACGCAGTATTTT	TRBD1	TRBV7-8	TRBJ2-3	-
CASSTQGANQPQHF	TGTGCCAGCAGTACTCAGGGGGCCAATCAGCCCCAGCATTTT	TRBD1	TRBV28	TRBJ1-5	few
CASSLRTGSNNEQFF	TGTGCCAGCAGCCTACGGACAGGGTCCAACAATGAGCAGTTCTTC	TRBD1	TRBV7-6	TRBJ2-1	-
CATSRDPGGTYGYTF	TGTGCCACCAGCAGAGACCCAGGGGGGACCTATGGCTACACCTTC	TRBD1	TRBV15	TRBJ1-2	few
CASSLRADTDTQYF	TGCGCCAGCAGCTTGCGTGCGGACACAGATACGCAGTATTTT	-	TRBV5-1	TRBJ2-3	once
CASSVDSGDLAGYTDTQYF	TGTGCCAGCAGCGTAGATTCGGGGGACCTAGCGGGGTACACAGATACGCAGTATTTT	TRBD2	TRBV9	TRBJ2-3	-
CASSLTGKKTGELFF	TGTGCCAGCAGCTTGACAGGGAAAAAGACCGGGGAGCTGTTTTTT	TRBD1	TRBV11-2	TRBJ2-2	-
CASSFGGGSAFF	TGTGCCAGCAGTTTTGGTGGGGGCAGTGCTTTCTTT	-	TRBV27	TRBJ1-1	-
CASSAGLAGIYTGELFF	TGTGCCAGCAGCGCGGGACTAGCGGGGATTTACACCGGGGAGCTGTTTTTT	TRBD2	TRBV5-6	TRBJ2-2	-
CASSLGTVTYEQYF	TGTGCCAGCAGTCTCGGGACAGTAACCTACGAGCAGTACTTC	TRBD1	TRBV6-5	TRBJ2-7	-
CASSGRRGFDSPLHF	TGTGCCAGCAGCGGCCGACGGGGGTTCGACTCACCCCTCCACTTT	-	TRBV3-1/TRBV3-2	TRBJ1-6	few
CASSMRGPSYEQYF	TGTGCCAGCAGTATGCGGGGCCCTTCCTACGAGCAGTACTTC	-	TRBV25-1	TRBJ2-7	-
CASLAGGGTDTQYF	TGTGCCTCCCTGGCGGGAGGGGGTACAGATACGCAGTATTTT	TRBD2	TRBV10-3	TRBJ2-3	-